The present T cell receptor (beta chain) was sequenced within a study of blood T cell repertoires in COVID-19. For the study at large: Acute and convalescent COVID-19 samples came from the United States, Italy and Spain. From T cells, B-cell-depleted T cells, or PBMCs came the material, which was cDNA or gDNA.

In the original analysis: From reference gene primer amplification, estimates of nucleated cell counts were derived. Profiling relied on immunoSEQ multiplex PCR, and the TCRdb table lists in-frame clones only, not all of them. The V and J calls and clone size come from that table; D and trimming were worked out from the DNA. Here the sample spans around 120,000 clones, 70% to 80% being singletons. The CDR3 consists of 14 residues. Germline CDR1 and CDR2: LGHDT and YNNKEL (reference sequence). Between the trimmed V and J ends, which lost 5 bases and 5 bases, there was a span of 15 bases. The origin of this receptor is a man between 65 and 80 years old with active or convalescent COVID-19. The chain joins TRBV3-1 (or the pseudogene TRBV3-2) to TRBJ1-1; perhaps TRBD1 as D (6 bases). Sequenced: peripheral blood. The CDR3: CASSLTGFRTEAFF. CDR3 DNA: TGTGCCAGCAGCTTAACAGGGTTCCGAACTGAAGCTTTCTTT.